This TCR beta chain was captured in a study of identical twins (dated by TCRdb to 2016 to 2017). Notes on the research overall: To test whether fetal clonotypes persist, this study deep-sequenced TCR alpha and beta repertoires from monozygotic twins, from unrelated adults of various ages, and from cord blood. To rule out contamination, replicate twin experiments were performed at different times with different library preparation protocols.

What the authors observed across the whole study: In beta out-of-frame sequences, excess twin sharing was weaker, because having fewer shared sequences lowered the signal-to-noise ratio. Fewer insertions were carried by abundant cord blood beta clonotypes, a similar but weaker trend appeared in young adult naive repertoires, and no such trend appeared in memory repertoires. Because the same donors could not be followed over many years, conclusions were based on cross-sectional statistical analysis. Compared with coincidental sharing between unrelated individuals, an excess of low generation-probability sequences was observed among out-of-frame TCR alpha sequences shared between twins. Out-of-frame TCR alpha sharing in monozygotic twins was systematically underestimated by recombination models, whereas sharing between unrelated individuals was in agreement with the recombination models. Zero-insertion analyses could be partly confounded by invariant T cells such as MAIT and iNKT, although diverse VJ usage argued against such confounding for most clonotypes.

Only healthy Caucasian donors were included. Three unrelated non-twin adults were also sequenced: a male aged 18 to 30, a male aged 50 to 60 and a female aged 50 to 60. Using Miltenyi CD45RO+ enrichment and human naive T-cell isolation kits, memory (CD45RO+) and naive T cells were isolated from PBMC. V is cut by 1 base and J by 9 bases, and the space between the germline ends is 8 bases. The CDR3 sequence holds 12 residues, the cysteine and phenylalanine included. Only CDR3 DNA remains: 36 bases, in frame from the first base. CDR1 and CDR2 were assigned from the germline V gene as SGHAT and FQNNGV. Libraries were made using 5' RACE. TCRdb records Illumina HiSeq 2000 as the sequencer. Template switching added a universal primer binding site, and the final cDNA carried a unique molecular identifier that allowed TCR cDNA molecules to be counted accurately. Specific primers in the conserved constant-segment region were used to synthesize first-strand cDNA for TCR alpha and beta chains. To control for contamination, each cDNA library was double barcoded with a SMART-Mk sample barcode plus Illumina barcodes. TruSeq adapter sequences along with Illumina sample barcodes were introduced in two successive PCR steps. The TCR alpha and beta cDNA libraries were sequenced on the Illumina HiSeq platform using custom primers. In the original analysis: Raw reads were processed with MiGEC to extract unique molecular identifiers, and MiXCR was used to determine CDR3 positions. Recombination models were inferred per individual with the repgenHMM and IGoR tools using an EM algorithm. The tcR package in R was used for shared clonotype analysis, with sharing normalized by the product of cloneset sizes. To study raw recombination free of thymic and clonal selection effects, out-of-frame nonproductive sequences were analyzed. TCRdb's own reprocessing of the public reads used fastp at Q25 and MiXCR and kept productive beta chains. Rows merge per CDR3 protein into single entries with the most common DNA and genes. The authors' filters were not applied to this entry. This sample comprises 410,000 or so distinct CDR3 sequences, 18% of them detected only once. Of the sample, around 12% falls within the top ten clones.

Only a few counts were recorded for this clonotype. The specificity of this receptor is unknown. Per-nucleotide qualities are absent, and no much larger clonotype sits a single base away. The receptor chain draws on TRBV11-2 and TRBJ2-3; the D gene is not confidently resolved. The receptor was isolated from a man between 45 and 60 years old in good health. Specimen: naive T cells sorted from blood. Interpreted using the paper, the cell subset or site label stands for: cells isolated with a human naive T-cell isolation kit. CDR3 sequence: CASSLGRSTQYF. The sequence in DNA is TGTGCCAGCAGCTTAGGGCGAAGCACGCAGTATTTT.